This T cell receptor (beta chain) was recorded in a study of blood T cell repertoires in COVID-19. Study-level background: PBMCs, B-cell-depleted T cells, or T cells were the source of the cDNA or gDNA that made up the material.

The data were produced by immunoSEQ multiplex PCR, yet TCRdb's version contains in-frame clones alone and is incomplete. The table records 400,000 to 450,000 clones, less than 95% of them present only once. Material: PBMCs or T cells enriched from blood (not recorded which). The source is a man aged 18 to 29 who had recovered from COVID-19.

The CDR3 is CASSSGQNYGYTF. CDR3 nucleotides: TGTGCCAGCAGCTCAGGACAGAACTATGGCTACACCTTC. The gene calls are TRBV11-2 and TRBJ1-2; D may be TRBD1 (6 bases). The CDR3 is 13 residues long. V was clipped by 4 bases and J by 2 bases, with 8 bases between them. Germline CDR1 is SGHAT and CDR2 is FQNNGV.